This T cell receptor (beta chain) was profiled in a study of control samples from healthy donors and cancer patients. Profiling relied on immunoSEQ multiplex PCR, and the TCRdb table lists in-frame clones only, not all of them. The sample records 120,000 to 150,000 clones, 91% being singletons. The V segment lost 0 bases and the J segment 3 bases; nucleotides outside the gene matches: 4. Germline V gene sequence: CDR1 MNHEY, CDR2 SVGAGI. The CDR3 consists of 15 residues. The TCR originated in a man aged 25-40 years in good health. This sequence joins TRBV6-5 and TRBJ2-7; 8 bases are shared with TRBD1. Sequenced: blood. CDR3 amino acids: CASSYSRGQGYEQYF. CDR3 DNA sequence: TGTGCCAGCAGTTACTCAAGAGGACAGGGCTACGAGCAGTACTTC.